Given below is one TCR beta chain in context. There is no known antigen for this receptor. No per-base quality is available; no much larger clone lies one base away. Using the deep immunoSEQ assay, multiplex PCR amplified TCR CDR3 regions from genomic DNA. Genomic DNA extracted from each cell subset was distributed evenly over all wells of several immunoSEQ 96-well plates, and each plate served as one replicate. For sorted subsets, around 200 ng genomic DNA, equal to about 30,000 T cell genomes, was loaded into each replicate PCR. Purified libraries were measured with a Qubit 3.0 fluorometer, size-checked on a Bioanalyzer 2100, and measured again with the KAPA Library Quantification kit. A separate single-read 150-cycle Illumina NextSeq 550 flow cell was used to sequence each immunoSEQ 96-well plate. The paper's processing steps were these. The immunoSEQ output contained only junctional sequences without quality scores, so filtering could not match that applied to full-length reads. To assign V/J genes and CDR3, sequences were annotated against IMGT germline references using PyIR, a Python wrapper for IgBLAST v1.9. Reads with weak V/J assignments (E-value above 1e-6), missing CDR3, stop codons, out-of-frame junctions, or ambiguous translated residues were removed. V3J clonotypes were defined by identical inferred V gene, J gene, and CDR3 amino acid sequence. Percentage overlap between repertoires was computed as shared unique clonotypes divided by the size of the smaller repertoire. RTK rarefaction, the Chao1 estimator, and Recon v2.1 estimates of unobserved clonotypes were used to assess repertoire richness. Generation probabilities were computed with OLGA for all TCRbeta clonotypes obtained by the gDNA method from several donors. TCRdb took this table from immuneACCESS and kept in-frame rearrangements with V and J called. Such tables lack part of the clones; where checked against another copy, unresolved V genes explain under half of the gap, and the rest is unexplained. For V, J and clone size, that table is used; D and trimming come from the DNA. This sample is represented by under 850,000 clones; just under 75% of them were singletons. The ten largest clones add up to about 1.8% of the sample.

The data stem from a study of shared clonotypes between healthy human individuals (TCRdb year 2020). With regard to the full study: Three men and two women, aged 18 to 49 years, made up the cohort. For each donor, three plates each were used for CD4 naive and CD4 memory, two plates were used for CD8 naive, and one plate was used for CD8 memory. Per donor, leukapheresis produced somewhere between about 0.8 and 9.5 billion PBMCs. To increase sequencing depth and limit assay-specific biases, different laboratories used diverse techniques to prepare libraries and sequence TCR repertoires. Blood TCR repertoires of about five healthy adults were deeply sequenced to estimate repertoire size and the extent of clonotype sharing between individuals. Results the study describes overall, beyond this receptor: Compared with non-shared clonotypes, the clonotypes found in all four sorted-subset donors had higher generation probabilities. About 5% of naive CD4, approximately 3.7% of naive CD8, 2% to 2.5% of memory CD4, and around 0.4% of memory CD8 clonotypes were shared across several donors. Incomplete sequencing was indicated by rarefaction of sorted-subset datasets, despite the large sequencing depth. Larger estimated clonotype richness was generally found for naive subsets than for memory subsets. Only blood was sampled, and tissue TCR repertoires likely differ from those in blood. Because the study included a small number of donors, the genetic and exposure-history diversity represented was limited. Pairwise subsampling indicated that sequencing depth was expected to affect the degree of clonotype sharing among donors.

Donors were healthy HIV-negative adults with no recently reported acute infections or vaccinations. All donors were Caucasian adults living in Nashville, Tennessee, USA. CD4+ T cells were enriched through magnetic negative selection, after which naive cells were positively selected on CD45RA and the remaining negative fraction served as the memory subset. After blood collection by leukapheresis, PBMCs were isolated using Ficoll-Histopaque density gradient centrifugation and then cryopreserved in the vapor phase of liquid nitrogen. Analytical flow cytometry was used to check the purity and quantity of each magnetically sorted T cell population. Genomic DNA was isolated from every sorted fraction and measured by UV absorbance on a Nanodrop 2000c. Inclusive of the bounding cysteine and phenylalanine, the CDR3 is 16 residues long. Only the CDR3 region is kept as DNA, spanning 48 bases read in frame from base 1.

The source material was memory CD4+ T cells sorted from blood. The cell subset or site label of this sample denotes: CD45RA-negative fraction. The receptor chain draws on TRBV21-1 and TRBJ2-7; the tabulated D call, TRBD2, remains unverified against the DNA. TRBV21-1 is deemed a pseudogene. This clonotype was obtained from a woman in her 30s in good health. For the CDR3, the sequence is CASSQSPRDCPYEQYF. At the DNA level, the sequence is TGTGCCAGCAGCCAAAGTCCCCGGGACTGCCCCTACGAGCAGTACTTC.